The text below deals with one T cell receptor beta chain. The sample is drawn from a study of blood T cell repertoires in COVID-19. Study context: Researchers got acute and convalescent COVID-19 samples from the United States, Italy and Spain.

As handled by the study authors: From reference gene primer amplification, estimates of nucleated cell counts were derived. Generated by immunoSEQ multiplex PCR, the TCRdb table keeps only in-frame clones and is missing some. From that table come the V and J calls and clone size; the DNA was used to work out D and trimming. The data contain 250,000 or so clones, approximately 80% of them singletons. This clonotype was obtained from a woman aged 60-70 years with active or convalescent COVID-19. Sequenced input: peripheral blood.

This CDR3 reads CASSLQGYNEKLFF. CDR3 bases: TGCGCCAGCAGCTTGCAGGGTTATAATGAAAAACTGTTTTTT. J is TRBJ1-4 and V is TRBV5-1; a weak D match, TRBD1 (5 bases). The length of the CDR3 is 14 residues. V shed 1 base and J shed 4 bases, with 8 bases lying between them. Germline CDR1 is SGHRS and CDR2 is YFSETQ.